The 8 T cell receptor beta chains listed next were all sequenced from one sample in a study of T cells in women clearing cervical HPV infection. Here immunoSEQ multiplex PCR was the method, and the copy in TCRdb shows in-frame clones only, minus some. This repertoire includes 30,000 to 45,000 clones. Input material: blood buffy coat. Receptors originate from a woman aged 18 to 69 with a cervical HPV16 infection that either progressed to CIN3+ or cleared (not recorded which).

Details on this clone: The CDR3 extends 3 residues past the end of the read, so its final part is completed from the germline J gene. The chain has TRBV16 and TRBJ1-5, with a tentative D call TRBD1 (6 bases). The germline CDR1 and CDR2 sequences are KGHSY and FQNENV. The CDR3 is made up of 15 amino acids. V was pared by 4 bases and J by 0 bases, with 10 bases between. CDR3 in amino acids: CASSPGRGSNQPQHF. The covered CDR3 bases are TGTGCCAGCAGCCCGGGCAGGGGTAGCAATCAGCCC.

In regard to this clone: The CDR3 end lies 3 residues beyond the end of the read and is filled in from the germline J gene. The rearrangement uses TRBV7-3 and TRBJ2-2; TRBD1 agrees at 11 bases. Germline V gives CDR1 SGHTA, CDR2 FQGTGA. The CDR3 totals 14 residues. The CDR3 reads CASSFGQGASPLFF. The sequenced part of the CDR3 DNA is TGTGCCAGCAGCTTCGGACAGGGGGCTTCACCG.

On this clone itself: Sequencing ends 3 residues short of the CDR3 end; the germline J gene provides the rest. The chain recombines TRBV19 with TRBJ1-1, with D perhaps matching TRBD1 (6 bases). The CDR3 length is 14 residues. Germline loops: CDR1 LNHDA, CDR2 SQIVND (reference sequence). The CDR3: CASSGTGGTDTAFF. The sequenced CDR3 bases are TGTGCCAGTAGTGGGACGGGGGGCACAGATACG. Variable domain in full (rest from reference TRBV19 and TRBJ1-1): DGGITQSPKYLFRKEGQNVTLSCEQNLNHDAMYWYRQDPGQGLRLIYYSQIVNDFQKGDIAEGYSVSREKKESFPLTVTSAQKNPTAFYLCASSGTGGTDTAFFGQGTRLTVV.

Points on this clone: The read stops 3 residues short of the end of the CDR3; the missing end is completed from the germline J gene. The chain combines TRBV7-2 with TRBJ1-2; D ambiguous. CDR1 SGHTA and CDR2 FQGNSA come from the germline V gene. This CDR3 comprises 14 residues. The sequenced part of the CDR3 DNA is TGTGCCAGCAGCTCATGGGGTAGCGTCTACGAC. This gives the protein CASSSWGSVYD. In full, the CDR3 reads CASSSWGSVYDYTF.

To note about this clone: The sequenced fragment ends 3 residues before the CDR3 boundary, so the rest is inferred from the germline J gene. The rearrangement links TRBV19 to TRBJ2-2; the D is unclear. CDR1 and CDR2 from the germline V gene are LNHDA and SQIVND (reference sequence). The CDR3 loop spans 13 amino acids. CDR3 bases read: TGTGCCAGTGCCCATGGTCCTGCGGAAAAG. Its protein is CASAHGPAEK. The entire CDR3 sequence reads CASAHGPAEKLFF.

This clone ranks as medium-sized in terms of frequency. Read sequence stops 3 residues before the CDR3 end, and the germline J gene provides the missing end. The chain uses TRBV7-6 and TRBJ1-1; 7 bases align to TRBD1. There are 18 residues in the CDR3. Germline CDR1 and CDR2: SGHVS and FNYEAQ. With V trimmed by 2 bases and J by 1 base, 13 bases remained unmatched. CDR3 amino acids: CASSLSLIFGDRNTEAFF. CDR3 DNA, as far as it was read: TGTGCCAGCAGCTTAAGTCTAATATTTGGGGACAGGAACACTGAA.

Comment on this clone: The missing CDR3 end, 3 residues past where the read stops, is filled in from the germline J gene. The genes are TRBV4-1 and TRBJ1-4; D uncertain. The CDR3 length is 15 residues. Trimming took off 3 bases at V and 7 bases at J, with 15 bases between the two ends. Looked up from germline, CDR1 is MGHRA and CDR2 is YSYEKL. The CDR3 protein is CASSQAVQLGEKLFF. The covered CDR3 bases are TGCGCCAGCAGCCAGGCTGTCCAGCTAGGTGAAAAA.

With regard to this clone: With the read ending 3 residues before the CDR3 end, the germline J gene is used to fill in that end. Other DNA sequences of this sample code for an identical CDR3. The chain combines TRBV5-1 with TRBJ1-3, with D possibly being TRBD1 (6 bases). The CDR3 spans 17 residues. Between the trimmed V and J ends, which lost 5 bases and 0 bases, there was a span of 18 bases. Germline assignment: CDR1 SGHRS and CDR2 YFSETQ. The part of the CDR3 DNA that was read is TGCGCCAGCAGTTTCGGGACACTGATTAGCTCTGGAAACACC. This codes for CASSFGTLISSGNT. The CDR3, in full, reads CASSFGTLISSGNTIYF.